This entry features one TCR beta chain sequence. Antigen specificity is unknown. The sample comes from a study of cytomegalovirus exposure and HLA in healthy donors. Study context: Findings of an earlier analysis included under 140 million unique TCR beta sequences from some 190 million T cells. HLA-typed donors were the source of approximately 86 million unique TCRs held in an early data release. General study results and limits: A later analysis associated 15,000 to 20,000 TCR beta sequences with HLA alleles at a 0.05 false discovery rate.

From germline, CDR1 is SGDLS and CDR2 YYNGEE. This CDR3 spans 16 amino acids. V lost 2 bases, J lost 0 bases, and 12 bases lay in between. With 60 Vbeta and 13 Jbeta primers, the PCR was carried out. The data were produced by immunoSEQ multiplex PCR, yet TCRdb's version contains in-frame clones alone and is incomplete. With 130,000 to 150,000 clones in the sample, the ten largest clones hold 0.8% to 1%. Every donor was a healthy person donating bone marrow. This clonotype was sampled from a male donor in good health and CMV-seronegative. The rearrangement uses TRBV9 and TRBJ1-3; D unresolved. Sequenced sample: PBMCs. The DNA for the CDR3 is TGTGCCAGCAGCGTTGCCGGGTTATTCTCTGGAAACACCATATATTTT. Translating it yields CASSVAGLFSGNTIYF.